Sequencing of this TCR beta chain was carried out in a study of cytotoxic CD8 clonotypes in ibrutinib-treated CLL (dated by TCRdb to the early 2020s). As for the study more broadly: The cohort had eleven to twelve relapsed/refractory and more than 14 treatment-naive patients; 17 were IGHV unmutated. Responses were partial in roughly 24 patients and complete in 2; after median approximately 69 months follow-up, about 14 stayed in remission and some twelve progressed. Response samples were obtained after a median of approximately 12 months of treatment, with a range of roughly 6 to 36 months. An average of about 260,000 productive templates and approximately 91,000 productive rearrangements was obtained per sample. Of the approximately 90 people in the trial, around 24 had longitudinal samples available. Cryopreserved peripheral blood mononuclear cells were collected before treatment, at response, and at either disease progression or sustained remission. Patients were still on ibrutinib when every remission and progressive disease sample was collected.

Broader findings and caveats from the paper: At baseline, clonality was higher than in age-matched healthy donors and showed a strong correlation with circulating CD8+ T-cell counts. Clonality rose at ibrutinib response, remained stable during sustained remission, and dropped back toward baseline at progression. Sampling times were not matched between patients in sustained remission and patients whose disease was progressing, and lymph node repertoires were not examined. Public clonotypes were rare and either shrank or stayed stable during treatment, and the rise in clonality at ibrutinib response reflected expansion of private clonotypes.

Comment on this clone: The antigen it recognizes is unknown. No qualities accompany the bases; no much larger clone lies one base away.

The time point label, as the study defines it: progressive disease on ibrutinib. For TCR beta library preparation, approximately 2 micrograms of genomic DNA were extracted from the cryopreserved PBMCs. Longitudinal blood samples from CLL patients on ibrutinib monotherapy underwent high-throughput TCR beta sequencing. The patients took part in an open-label, single-center phase 2 trial of ibrutinib monotherapy. From the cysteine through the phenylalanine, the CDR3 covers 17 amino acids. Only the CDR3 region is kept as DNA, spanning 51 bases read in frame from base 1. The CDR1 and CDR2 encoded by the germline V gene are MGHRA and YSYEKL. Relative to germline, V is 0 bases shorter and J is 2 bases shorter, with 14 bases between their ends. On a MiSeq, deep resolution sequencing aimed for a depth between 1 in 1 million and 1 in 200,000 T cells, with each clonotype covered 10x on average. The immunoSEQ hsTCRB Kit was used to generate the TCR beta libraries. Processing in the source paper ran as follows. ImmunoSEQ Data Assistant and ImmunoSEQ Analyzer were used for data analysis, and V, D and J genes were assigned according to IMGT definitions. Clonality, with values ranging from 0 to 1, was calculated as one minus the normalized Shannon entropy of productive rearrangement frequencies. Only overrepresented clonotypes making up at least 0.05% of each patient's repertoire were included in the public clonotype analysis. Repertoires from about a dozen age-matched healthy donors in immuneACCESS were used as clonality controls. The table comes from immuneACCESS by way of TCRdb, which keeps in-frame sequences with V and J called. Part of the clones is missing from these tables; in studies checked, under half for an unresolved V gene and the rest for unknown reasons. V, J and clone size were drawn from that table, and D and trimming were deduced from the DNA. This sample lists about 300,000 clones; 65% to 85% were detected once. The ten largest clonotypes hold approximately 5.1% of the sample.

Sequencing was performed on PBMCs, taken at disease progression, from a patient treated with ibrutinib. This sequence uses TRBV4-1 and TRBJ1-5, with no reliable assignment of the D segment. This clonotype was obtained from a human donor with chronic lymphocytic leukemia. The CDR3 protein sequence reads: CASSQERGVSGNQPQHF. DNA sequence: TGCGCCAGCAGCCAAGAACGTGGCGTGTCGGGCAATCAGCCCCAGCATTTT.